The 4 T cell receptor beta chains below all came from one sample that was sequenced in a study of blood T cell repertoires in COVID-19 (dated by TCRdb to the early 2020s). The library relied on the immunoSEQ multiplex PCR assay. Entries here come from immuneACCESS through TCRdb and include only in-frame sequences with V and J called. Some clones fail to appear in such tables; in the studies checked, an unresolved V gene covers under half of the shortfall, and the cause of the remainder is unknown. This sample holds 24,000 or so clones; around 90% were observed only once. In total, the top ten clones hold over 20% of the sample. The material sequenced was peripheral blood. The receptors originated from a man in his sixties or seventies in a cohort sampled during active COVID-19.

The rearrangement joins TRBV6-5 to TRBJ2-5; TRBD2 might be the D (5 bases). The germline V gene encodes CDR1 MNHEY and CDR2 SVGAGI. The CDR3 has 14 residues. V gave up 8 bases and J gave up 5 bases, with 18 bases separating them. CDR3 DNA: TGTGCCAGCTGCAGGCTGGCAGGCGGGGAGACCCAGTACTTC. This encodes CASCRLAGGETQYF.

The chain combines TRBV2 with TRBJ1-3, with D tentatively TRBD1 (5 bases). V was shortened by 7 bases and J by 4 bases, with 11 bases between the two germline ends. This CDR3 is built from 13 residues. The germline gives CDR1 SNHLY, CDR2 FYNNEI. The CDR3 region has the DNA TGTGCCAGCATCCGCGGGGCAGGAAACACCATATATTTT. Amino acids: CASIRGAGNTIYF. Full variable domain (outside the CDR3, taken from reference TRBV2 and TRBJ1-3): EPEVTQTPSHQVTQMGQEVILRCVPISNHLYFYWYRQILGQKVEFLVSFYNNEISEKSEIFDDQFSVERPDGSNFTLKIRSTKLEDSAMYFCASIRGAGNTIYFGEGSWLTVV.

The table lists this clone with a few counts. The chain employs TRBV5-4 and TRBJ1-3; TRBD1 aligns across 8 bases. Germline CDR1 is SGHNT and CDR2 is YYREEE (reference sequence). The V gene end was trimmed by 4 bases and the J gene end by 0 bases; junction bases not matched to a gene: 3. The CDR3 runs to 15 residues. The CDR3, as DNA: TGTGCCAGCAGCACCGGGACAGGCTCTGGAAACACCATATATTTT. Translating gives CASSTGTGSGNTIYF.

This clone has only a few counts. This chain joins TRBV4-3 and TRBJ2-7, with D tentatively TRBD2 (6 bases). Germline assignment: CDR1 LGHNA and CDR2 YSLEER. This CDR3 has 17 amino acids. V was shortened by 0 bases and J by 2 bases, with 17 bases between the two germline ends. CDR3 bases: TGCGCCAGCAGCCAAGATCTTGGTTGGGGGGATCCCTACGAGCAGTACTTC. It specifies CASSQDLGWGDPYEQYF.